A single sample is the source of the 7 T cell receptor beta chains below, sequenced in a study of resident and recirculating memory T cells in vitiligo. The table came from immunoSEQ multiplex PCR; TCRdb's copy has only in-frame clones and leaves some out. The sample records 65,000 to 80,000 clones, approximately 90% being singletons. The sequenced sample consisted of blood. These receptors originate from a male donor with vitiligo.

The chain joins TRBV9 to TRBJ2-1, with 7 bases aligning to TRBD2. V was pared by 0 bases and J by 9 bases, with 12 bases of the junction left unmatched. Germline assignment: CDR1 SGDLS and CDR2 YYNGEE. The CDR3 is made up of 16 amino acids. CDR3 region: CASSVGGGTTVGEQFF. In nucleotides, the CDR3 is TGTGCCAGCAGCGTAGGGGGAGGGACTACGGTAGGTGAGCAGTTCTTC.

The J gene is TRBJ2-5, the V gene TRBV5-1, with 10 bases matching TRBD2. The trim removed 6 bases at V and 1 base at J, leaving 6 bases unmatched. Per germline, CDR1 SGHRS and CDR2 YFSETQ. This CDR3 contains 15 residues. CDR3 DNA: TGCGCCAGCAACTTAGCGGGAGGCCTCCAAGAGACCCAGTACTTC. This sequence encodes CASNLAGGLQETQYF.

The rearrangement uses TRBV5-6 and TRBJ2-3, with D tentatively TRBD2 (5 bases). Trimming took off 9 bases at V and 3 bases at J, with 11 bases between the two ends. This CDR3 has 12 amino acids. Germline CDR1 is SGHDT and CDR2 is YYEEEE. CDR3 DNA: TGTGCCACCCCGCCGGGAACAGATACGCAGTATTTT. This sequence encodes CATPPGTDTQYF.

This rearrangement joins TRBV9 to TRBJ2-7, with 10 nucleotides matching TRBD2. CDR1 is SGDLS and CDR2 is YYNGEE in the germline V gene. V gave up 3 bases and J gave up 2 bases; unmatched junction bases: 2. The CDR3 is 14 amino acids. The CDR3 sequence is CASSAGTSAYEQYF. In nucleotides, the CDR3 is TGTGCCAGCAGCGCCGGGACTAGCGCCTACGAGCAGTACTTC.

V gene TRBV28 combines with J gene TRBJ2-7; D possibly corresponds to TRBD1 (5 bases). V lost 2 bases to trimming and J lost 6 bases, with 8 bases between them. This CDR3 has 12 amino acids. Germline CDR1 reads MDHEN; CDR2 reads SYDVKM. The CDR3: CASSLLGREQYF. CDR3 coding DNA: TGTGCCAGCAGTTTACTGGGGCGCGAGCAGTACTTC.

This clone has only one observation. The chain combines TRBV30 with TRBJ2-1; 11 bases are a match to TRBD2. The germline V gene encodes CDR1 GTSNPN and CDR2 SVGIG (reference sequence). The CDR3 runs to 15 residues. Losses at the gene ends were 0 bases for V and 4 bases for J; bases not matched to a gene: 2. The CDR3 sequence: CAWSVRLAGYNEQFF. DNA for the CDR3: TGTGCCTGGAGTGTAAGACTAGCGGGATACAATGAGCAGTTCTTC.

The rearrangement uses TRBV7-9 and TRBJ2-5, with TRBD2 identical over 12 bases. V shed 4 bases and J 2 bases; nucleotides not matched to a gene: 2. CDR3 length: 15 amino acids. CDR1 SEHNR and CDR2 FQNEAQ come from the germline V gene (reference sequence). This chain's CDR3 is CASSSGLAGQETQYF. In DNA, the CDR3 is TGTGCCAGCAGCTCAGGACTAGCGGGACAAGAGACCCAGTACTTC.